Below are 10 T cell receptor beta chains sequenced from a single sample in a study of control samples from healthy donors and cancer patients. TCRdb's copy holds only in-frame clones and misses some; the assay was immunoSEQ multiplex PCR. Among tens of thousands of clones listed, 70% to 90% were seen once. Material: blood. The receptor set was obtained from a man between 25 and 39 years old in good health.

Concerning this clone: Other DNA sequences of this sample code for an identical CDR3. This rearrangement joins TRBV14 to TRBJ2-7; a possible D gene is TRBD2 (6 bases). Trimming shortened V by 2 bases and J by 2 bases, and 16 bases separated the two germline ends. This CDR3 has 16 amino acids. Germline V gene data show CDR1 as SGHDN and CDR2 as FVKESK. The DNA of the CDR3 is TGTGCCAGCAGCCAACTCGCGGGGCGCGGGGCCTACGAGCAGTACTTC. Its protein is CASSQLAGRGAYEQYF.

V is TRBV10-3 and J is TRBJ2-2; 14 positions agree with TRBD2. CDR1 and CDR2 from the germline V gene are ENHRY and SYGVKD. There are 16 residues in the CDR3. Losses at the gene ends were 8 bases for V and 0 bases for J; bases not matched to a gene: 2. This CDR3 is CAIRTSGGTNTGELFF. As DNA, the CDR3 is TGTGCCATCCGGACTAGCGGGGGGACGAACACCGGGGAGCTGTTTTTT.

The chain combines TRBV3-1 (or the pseudogene TRBV3-2) with TRBJ2-3; tentatively, D is TRBD2 (6 bases). V lost 1 base and J lost 1, with 9 bases in between. Germline CDR1 reads LGHDT; CDR2 reads YNNKEL (reference sequence). The CDR3 loop spans 15 amino acids. The chain's CDR3 is CASSQAGLGTDTQYF. CDR3 coding DNA: TGTGCCAGCAGCCAAGCGGGACTGGGCACAGATACGCAGTATTTT.

The chain links TRBV2 to TRBJ1-3, with 7 bases lining up with TRBD1. CDR1 and CDR2 from the germline V gene are SNHLY and FYNNEI. The ends lost 1 base at V and 0 bases at J; junction bases unmatched: 3. CDR3 length equals 16 residues. CDR3 DNA: TGTGCCAGCAGTGAAGGGGGACAGCTCTCTGGAAACACCATATATTTT. Translating gives CASSEGGQLSGNTIYF.

This chain uses TRBV5-1 with TRBJ1-2, with D possibly TRBD1 on 6 matching bases. This CDR3 contains 13 residues. The V and J ends lost 4 bases and 4 bases respectively, with 11 bases between them. The germline V gene has CDR1 SGHRS and CDR2 YFSETQ. CDR3 in amino acids: CASSGSGAYGYTF. The CDR3 region has the DNA TGCGCCAGCAGCGGGTCAGGGGCCTATGGCTACACCTTC.

The sample holds a few counts of this clone. The identical CDR3 is also encoded by other nucleotide sequences in the sample. The genes are TRBV5-5 and TRBJ2-1; D is ambiguous. Germline CDR1 and CDR2: SGHKS and YYEKEE (reference sequence). This CDR3 is built from 11 residues. Between the trimmed V and J ends, which lost 7 bases and 4 bases, there was a span of 6 bases. The CDR3 nucleotides are TGTGCCAGCTCTCTTTACAATGAGCAGTTCTTC. Translation: CASSLYNEQFF.

CDR3 nucleotides: TGTGCCAGCGCCAGGGGGACTGAAGCTTTCTTT. Protein sequence: CASARGTEAFF. The rearrangement links TRBV6-5 to TRBJ1-1; TRBD1 agrees at 7 bases. Trimming cost V 8 bases and J 5 bases; bases outside gene matches: 2. CDR1 and CDR2 (germline): MNHEY, SVGAGI. The CDR3 has 11 amino acids.

On this clone itself: Within the sample, other DNA sequences also encode this same CDR3. The chain joins TRBV5-1 to TRBJ2-1, with TRBD2 matching over 9 bases. Germline CDR1 reads SGHRS; CDR2 reads YFSETQ. The J segment lost 4 bases and the V segment lost 4 bases, leaving 6 bases of the junction unmatched. CDR3 size: 15 residues. The CDR3 loop reads CASSRAGGRYNEQFF. The CDR3 DNA is TGCGCCAGCAGCCGGGCGGGGGGGCGGTACAATGAGCAGTTCTTC.

The chain carries TRBV20-1 and TRBJ2-3; D perhaps matches TRBD2 (6 bases). Germline assignment: CDR1 DFQATT and CDR2 SNEGSKA (reference sequence). V lost 6 bases, J lost 4 bases, and 8 bases lay in between. The CDR3 has 11 residues. The CDR3, as DNA: TGCAGTGCCGGGGAGGCAGATACGCAGTATTTT. Amino acid sequence: CSAGEADTQYF.

The DNA of the CDR3 is TGTGCCAGCAGCTTAGGAGTGGGCTACGAGCAGTACTTC. It specifies CASSLGVGYEQYF. This chain joins TRBV13 and TRBJ2-7, with D unclear. Germline loops: CDR1 PRHDT, CDR2 FYEKMQ (reference sequence). Trimming took 0 bases from V and 3 from J, leaving 6 bases between them. The CDR3 contains 13 residues.